This TCR beta chain derives from a study of tumor-infiltrating lymphocytes in primary liver carcinoma. Notes on the study in general: Overlap between tumor regions exceeded overlap of tumor with adjacent tissue or blood.

This clonotype was observed a handful of times. What it binds is not known. One end of the junction varies from germline; a read error may be responsible. TCR beta cDNA was prepared out of around 460 ng total RNA by means of a constant-region primer. Generation of the TCR beta libraries relied on three nested multiplex PCR rounds using slightly modified ARM-PCR. The opening two PCR rounds, around 11 cycles each, paired TRBV1-TRBV30 forward primers with a C-beta reverse primer. Each CDR3 protein gets one entry after TCRdb re-called the multiplex PCR reads with MiXCR. The sample includes hundreds of thousands of distinct CDR3 sequences, nearly 60% of them seen just once. The source of the blood RNA was unsorted whole blood, and germline DNA was extracted as well. Germline-derived CDR1 and CDR2 are MGHRA and YSYEKL. The CDR3 length is 17 residues.

Input material: peripheral blood. The chain combines TRBV4-1 with TRBJ2-7; 8 nucleotides line up with TRBD2. This clonotype was sampled from a woman aged 25 to 39 with primary liver carcinoma and hepatitis B virus infection. CDR3 sequence: CASGHESLGLEPYEQYF. Written as DNA, the CDR3 is TGCGCCAGCGGCCATGAGAGTTTGGGACTAGAACCCTACGAGCAGTACTTC.